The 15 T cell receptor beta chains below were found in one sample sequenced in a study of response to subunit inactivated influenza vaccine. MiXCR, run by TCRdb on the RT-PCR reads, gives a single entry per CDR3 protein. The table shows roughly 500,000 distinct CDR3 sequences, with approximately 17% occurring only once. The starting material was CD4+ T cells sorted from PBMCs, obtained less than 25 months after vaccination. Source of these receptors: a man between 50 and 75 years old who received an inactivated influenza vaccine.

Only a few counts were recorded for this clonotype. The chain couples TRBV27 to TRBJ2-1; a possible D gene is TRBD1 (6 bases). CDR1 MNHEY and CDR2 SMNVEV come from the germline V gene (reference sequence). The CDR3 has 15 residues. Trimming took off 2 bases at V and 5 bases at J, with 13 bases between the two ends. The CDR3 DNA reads TGTGCCAGCAGTTTAGATGGGGGCATCCACAATGAGCAGTTCTTC. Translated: CASSLDGGIHNEQFF.

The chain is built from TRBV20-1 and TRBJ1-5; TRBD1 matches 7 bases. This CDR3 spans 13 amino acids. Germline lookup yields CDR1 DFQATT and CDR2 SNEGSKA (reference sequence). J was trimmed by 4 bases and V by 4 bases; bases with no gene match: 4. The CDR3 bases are TGCAGTGCTAACCGACAGGGTAATCAGCCCCAGCATTTT. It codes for CSANRQGNQPQHF.

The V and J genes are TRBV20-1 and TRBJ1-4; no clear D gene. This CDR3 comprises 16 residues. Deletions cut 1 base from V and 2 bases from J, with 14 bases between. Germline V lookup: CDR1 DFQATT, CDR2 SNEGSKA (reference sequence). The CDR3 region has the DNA TGCAGTGCTAGAGGCACCACGCGCCGGACTAATGAAAAACTGTTTTTT. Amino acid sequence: CSARGTTRRTNEKLFF.

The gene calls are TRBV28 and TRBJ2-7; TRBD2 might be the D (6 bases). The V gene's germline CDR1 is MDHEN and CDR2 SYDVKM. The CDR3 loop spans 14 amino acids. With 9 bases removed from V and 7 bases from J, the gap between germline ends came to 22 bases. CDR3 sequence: CASLRSGGEWEQYF. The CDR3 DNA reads TGTGCCAGTCTACGTTCTGGAGGGGAGTGGGAGCAGTACTTC. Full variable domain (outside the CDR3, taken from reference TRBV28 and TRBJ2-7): DVKVTQSSRYLVKRTGEKVFLECVQDMDHENMFWYRQDPGLGLRLIYFSYDVKMKEKGDIPEGYSVSREKKERFSLILESASTNQTSMYLCASLRSGGEWEQYFGPGTRLTVT.

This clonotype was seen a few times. The CDR3 reads CASSLVGGQGASYEQYF. CDR3 nucleotide sequence: TGTGCCAGCAGCTTAGTTGGGGGACAGGGGGCTTCCTACGAGCAGTACTTC. This chain links TRBV7-2 with TRBJ2-7, with 12 bases matching TRBD1. The CDR3 has 17 amino acids. Looked up from germline, CDR1 is SGHTA and CDR2 is FQGNSA. V was clipped by 1 base and J by 1 base; unmatched bases: 5.

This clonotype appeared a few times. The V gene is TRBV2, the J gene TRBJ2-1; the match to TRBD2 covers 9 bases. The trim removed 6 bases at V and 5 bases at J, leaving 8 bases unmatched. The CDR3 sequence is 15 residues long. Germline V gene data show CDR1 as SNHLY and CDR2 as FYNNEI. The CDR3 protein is CASSETGTSNNEQFF. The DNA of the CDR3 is TGTGCCAGCAGCGAAACCGGGACTAGCAACAATGAGCAGTTCTTC.

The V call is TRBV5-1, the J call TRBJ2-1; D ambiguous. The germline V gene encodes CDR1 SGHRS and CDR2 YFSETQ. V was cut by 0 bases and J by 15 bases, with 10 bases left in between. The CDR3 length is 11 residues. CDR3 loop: CASSLGPVPFF. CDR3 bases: TGCGCCAGCAGCTTGGGCCCCGTCCCGTTCTTC.

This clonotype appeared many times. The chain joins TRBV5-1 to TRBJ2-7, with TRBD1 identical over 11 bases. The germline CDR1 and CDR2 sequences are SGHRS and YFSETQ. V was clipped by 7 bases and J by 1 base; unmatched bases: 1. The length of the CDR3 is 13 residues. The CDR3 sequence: CASGQGASYEQYF. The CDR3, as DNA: TGCGCCAGCGGACAGGGGGCATCCTACGAGCAGTACTTC.

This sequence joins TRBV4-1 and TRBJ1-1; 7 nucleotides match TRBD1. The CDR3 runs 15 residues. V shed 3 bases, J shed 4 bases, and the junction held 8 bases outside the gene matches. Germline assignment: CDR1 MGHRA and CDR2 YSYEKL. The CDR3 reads CASSQADRDATEAFF. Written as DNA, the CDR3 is TGCGCCAGCAGCCAGGCAGACAGGGATGCCACTGAAGCTTTCTTT.

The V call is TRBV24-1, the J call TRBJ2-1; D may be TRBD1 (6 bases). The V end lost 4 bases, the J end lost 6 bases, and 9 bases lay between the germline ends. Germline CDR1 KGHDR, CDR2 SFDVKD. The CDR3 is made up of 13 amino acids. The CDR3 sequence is CATSDQQGNEQFF. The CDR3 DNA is TGTGCCACCAGTGACCAACAGGGCAATGAGCAGTTCTTC.

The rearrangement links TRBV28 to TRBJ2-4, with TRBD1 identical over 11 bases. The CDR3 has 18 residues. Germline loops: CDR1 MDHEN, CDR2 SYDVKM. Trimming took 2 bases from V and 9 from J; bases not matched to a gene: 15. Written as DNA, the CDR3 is TGTGCCAGCAGTTTAGATACCCCGACCGGGACAGGGGGAGGCATTCAGTACTTC. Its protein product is CASSLDTPTGTGGGIQYF.

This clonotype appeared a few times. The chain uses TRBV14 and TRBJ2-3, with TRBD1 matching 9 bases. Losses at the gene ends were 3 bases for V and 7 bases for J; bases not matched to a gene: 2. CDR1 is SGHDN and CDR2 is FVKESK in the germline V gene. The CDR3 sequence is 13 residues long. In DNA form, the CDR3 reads TGTGCCAGCAGCCATACAGGGGGCTATACGCAGTATTTT. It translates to CASSHTGGYTQYF.

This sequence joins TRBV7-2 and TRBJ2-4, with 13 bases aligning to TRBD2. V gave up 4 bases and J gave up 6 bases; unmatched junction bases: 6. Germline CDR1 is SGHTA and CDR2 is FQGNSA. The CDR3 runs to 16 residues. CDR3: CASSSGLAGEGNIQYF. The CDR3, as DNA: TGTGCCAGCAGCTCAGGACTAGCGGGAGAGGGAAACATTCAGTACTTC.

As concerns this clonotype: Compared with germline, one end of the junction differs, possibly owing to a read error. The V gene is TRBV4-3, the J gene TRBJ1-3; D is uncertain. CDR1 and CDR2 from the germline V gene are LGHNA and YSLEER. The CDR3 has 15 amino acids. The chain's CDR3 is CASCQDHSSGNTIYF. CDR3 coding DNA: TGCGCCAGCTGCCAAGATCACAGCTCTGGAAACACCATATATTTT.

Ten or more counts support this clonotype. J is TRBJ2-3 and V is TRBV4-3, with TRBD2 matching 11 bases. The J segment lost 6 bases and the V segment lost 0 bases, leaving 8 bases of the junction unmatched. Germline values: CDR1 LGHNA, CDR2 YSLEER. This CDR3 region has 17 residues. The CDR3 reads CASSQDSTSGSADTQYF. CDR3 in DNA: TGCGCCAGCAGCCAAGACAGTACTAGCGGGAGTGCGGATACGCAGTATTTT.